The rows below give T cell receptor beta chains drawn from one sample of a study of cytomegalovirus exposure and HLA in healthy donors. The protocol was immunoSEQ multiplex PCR, while the TCRdb copy is restricted to in-frame clones and leaves out a portion. Of approximately 170,000 clones in the sample, 60% to 80% are singletons; the top ten hold around 2.9%. The sequenced sample consisted of PBMCs. These TCRs come from a middle-aged man in good health and CMV-seronegative. Both conserved end residues are part of each CDR3. The order of the fields is D gene, V gene, J gene, clone size, CDR3 protein, CDR3 DNA. A D gene is named only where the DNA matches it firmly. Size tells how often a clone was seen (once, few, many) or the class of an expanded clone, and some rows leave it out.

d_call: -; v_call: TRBV9; j_call: TRBJ2-7; clone_size: -; cdr3_aa: CASTPGGGFYEQYF; cdr3_nt: TGTGCCAGCACCCCAGGCGGGGGCTTTTACGAGCAGTACTTC
d_call: -; v_call: TRBV13; j_call: TRBJ1-5; clone_size: -; cdr3_aa: CASSLGREGVRPQHF; cdr3_nt: TGTGCCAGCAGCTTAGGCAGGGAGGGGGTAAGGCCCCAGCATTTT
d_call: TRBD2; v_call: TRBV29-1; j_call: TRBJ2-7; clone_size: few; cdr3_aa: CSAGLAGGLGTGEQYF; cdr3_nt: TGCAGCGCTGGACTAGCGGGAGGCTTAGGGACTGGCGAGCAGTACTTC
d_call: TRBD1; v_call: TRBV5-6; j_call: TRBJ2-2; clone_size: few; cdr3_aa: CASSPRGHGELFF; cdr3_nt: TGTGCCAGCAGCCCCAGGGGGCACGGGGAGCTGTTTTTT
d_call: TRBD2; v_call: TRBV5-1; j_call: TRBJ2-2; clone_size: once; cdr3_aa: CASSFLAGGPGELFF; cdr3_nt: TGCGCCAGCAGCTTCCTAGCGGGGGGCCCCGGGGAGCTGTTTTTT
d_call: -; v_call: TRBV11-2; j_call: TRBJ1-5; clone_size: -; cdr3_aa: CASSLNSFSGANSNQPQHF; cdr3_nt: TGTGCCAGCAGCTTAAATTCTTTTTCAGGGGCCAACAGCAATCAGCCCCAGCATTTT
d_call: TRBD1; v_call: TRBV5-4; j_call: TRBJ2-3; clone_size: once; cdr3_aa: CASSFGQGYRDTQYF; cdr3_nt: TGTGCCAGCAGCTTCGGACAGGGGTATAGAGATACGCAGTATTTT
d_call: -; v_call: TRBV7-3; j_call: TRBJ2-3; clone_size: -; cdr3_aa: CASSAQTGSTDTQYF; cdr3_nt: TGTGCCAGCAGCGCCCAAACAGGAAGCACAGATACGCAGTATTTT
d_call: TRBD2; v_call: TRBV5-1; j_call: TRBJ2-1; clone_size: -; cdr3_aa: CASSSLTGGGNEQFF; cdr3_nt: TGCGCCAGCAGCTCCCTGACGGGGGGGGGCAATGAGCAGTTCTTC
d_call: -; v_call: TRBV21-1; j_call: TRBJ2-3; clone_size: few; cdr3_aa: CASKTSGITDTQYF; cdr3_nt: TGTGCCAGCAAGACTAGCGGGATCACAGATACGCAGTATTTT
d_call: -; v_call: TRBV7-2; j_call: TRBJ1-5; clone_size: -; cdr3_aa: CASSKLGENNQPQHF; cdr3_nt: TGTGCCAGCAGCAAACTCGGGGAGAACAATCAGCCCCAGCATTTT
d_call: TRBD1; v_call: TRBV7-6; j_call: TRBJ2-1; clone_size: -; cdr3_aa: CASSETGQGFNEQFF; cdr3_nt: TGTGCCAGCAGCGAAACGGGACAGGGATTCAATGAGCAGTTCTTC
d_call: -; v_call: TRBV27; j_call: TRBJ2-7; clone_size: -; cdr3_aa: CASSLSPGEQYF; cdr3_nt: TGTGCCAGCAGTTTATCGCCAGGAGAGCAGTACTTC
d_call: TRBD2; v_call: TRBV30; j_call: TRBJ2-3; clone_size: -; cdr3_aa: CAWSPSGGSDTQYF; cdr3_nt: TGTGCCTGGAGTCCTAGCGGAGGCTCAGATACGCAGTATTTT
d_call: TRBD2; v_call: TRBV2; j_call: TRBJ2-1; clone_size: -; cdr3_aa: CASRLLGGYNEQFF; cdr3_nt: TGTGCCAGCAGACTTCTCGGGGGGTACAATGAGCAGTTCTTC
d_call: -; v_call: TRBV19; j_call: TRBJ1-2; clone_size: -; cdr3_aa: CASSEGYIYGYTF; cdr3_nt: TGTGCCAGTAGCGAGGGTTATATCTATGGCTACACCTTC
d_call: -; v_call: TRBV9; j_call: TRBJ1-5; clone_size: -; cdr3_aa: CASSPSAAAEYQPQHF; cdr3_nt: TGTGCCAGCAGCCCCAGTGCGGCGGCAGAATATCAGCCCCAGCATTTT
d_call: -; v_call: TRBV6-1; j_call: TRBJ2-3; clone_size: few; cdr3_aa: CASVRGADTQYF; cdr3_nt: TGTGCCAGCGTCAGGGGCGCAGATACGCAGTATTTT
d_call: -; v_call: TRBV6-1; j_call: TRBJ1-1; clone_size: -; cdr3_aa: CASSVDSPNTEAFF; cdr3_nt: TGTGCCAGCAGTGTGGACAGCCCGAACACTGAAGCTTTCTTT
d_call: -; v_call: TRBV11-2; j_call: TRBJ2-5; clone_size: -; cdr3_aa: CASSFSQGPDGETQYF; cdr3_nt: TGTGCCAGCAGCTTCTCACAGGGTCCGGATGGAGAGACCCAGTACTTC
d_call: -; v_call: TRBV9; j_call: TRBJ2-3; clone_size: -; cdr3_aa: CASSVGRGLGTDTQYF; cdr3_nt: TGTGCCAGCAGCGTAGGGAGGGGGCTCGGCACAGATACGCAGTATTTT